This is a list of T cell receptor beta chains from one sample in a study of OX40 agonist ivuxolimab in advanced cancers. This table comes from immunoSEQ multiplex PCR, and its TCRdb copy is limited to in-frame clones, with some not included. The table records about 100,000 clones, 80% to 90% of them present only once. The sequencing used CD4+ or CD8+ T cells sorted from blood, collected in a trial of the OX40 agonist ivuxolimab. Receptor source: an adult with an advanced solid tumor such as melanoma, head and neck, liver or kidney cancer. CDR3s include the opening cysteine and the closing phenylalanine or tryptophan. The order of the fields is J gene, clone size, D gene, V gene, CDR3 DNA, CDR3 protein. D genes are given only for firm matches. Clone size is shown for a subset of rows, as once, few, many or a class of expanded clone.

TRBJ2-2 NA NA TRBV6-5 TGTGCCAGCAGTTATTACGGGGAGCTGTTTTTT CASSYYGELFF
TRBJ2-1 NA TRBD2 TRBV7-2 TGTGCCAGCAGCTCAGGTGGGGGGGCCTACAATGAGCAGTTCTTC CASSSGGGAYNEQFF
TRBJ1-1 once NA TRBV19 TGTGCCAGTAGTATACCCAAGAAAGGAACCGCTGAAGCTTTCTTT CASSIPKKGTAEAFF
TRBJ2-5 NA NA TRBV2 TGTGCCATCATAATCCGACAGCGCCAAGAGACCCAGTACTTC CAIIIRQRQETQYF
TRBJ1-1 NA TRBD1 TRBV29-1 TGCAGCGTAGTACAGGGGGCGAGGAACACTGAAGCTTTCTTT CSVVQGARNTEAFF
TRBJ1-4 NA NA TRBV28 TGTGCCAGCACCCCCCGGGGGGGGAGGAATGAAAAACTGTTTTTT CASTPRGGRNEKLFF
TRBJ2-5 NA NA TRBV5-1 TGCGCCAGCAGCTTGGCTGAGACCCAGTACTTC CASSLAETQYF
TRBJ2-2 NA NA TRBV5-1 TGCGCCAGCGGGGGATACACCGGGGAGCTGTTTTTT CASGGYTGELFF
TRBJ2-2 NA NA TRBV19 TGTGCCAGTAGTCCGTCGACCGCGAACACCGGGGAGCTGTTTTTT CASSPSTANTGELFF
TRBJ1-5 NA NA TRBV6-5 TGTGCCAGCAGCTGGGAAACACATCAGCCCCAGCATTTT CASSWETHQPQHF
TRBJ2-7 NA NA TRBV18 TGTGCCAGCTCTTCCCGACACGGAGAGCAGTACTTC CASSSRHGEQYF
TRBJ2-2 NA TRBD1 TRBV5-4 TGTGCCAGCACCTCACAGGGGCTCACCGGGGAGCTGTTTTTT CASTSQGLTGELFF
TRBJ2-5 NA TRBD1 TRBV30 TGTGCCTGGAGCGAACGCAGGGGGTGGGAGGAGACCCAGTACTTC CAWSERRGWEETQYF
TRBJ2-5 NA TRBD2 TRBV5-1 TGCGCCAGCAGCTTGGGGATTAGCGGGGGTGATGAGACCCAGTACTTC CASSLGISGGDETQYF
TRBJ1-3 NA NA TRBV29-1 TGCAGCGTTCATTCCGGGGTTGGAGGAAACACCATATATTTT CSVHSGVGGNTIYF
TRBJ2-2 NA NA TRBV6-5 TGTGCCAGCGCGCCCCGCCCGAGGACCGGGGAGCTGTTTTTT CASAPRPRTGELFF
TRBJ2-4 NA NA TRBV15 TGTGCCACCAGCAGAGATGGTGGGAGGGCCAAAAACATTCAGTACTTC CATSRDGGRAKNIQYF
TRBJ2-7 NA TRBD1 TRBV5-6 TGTGCCAGCAGCTTGTGGGGACAGACCTACGAGCAGTACTTC CASSLWGQTYEQYF
TRBJ2-3 NA NA TRBV19 TGTGCCAGTAGTGGCCGGGTGTCTAGCACAGATACGCAGTATTTT CASSGRVSSTDTQYF
TRBJ2-7 NA TRBD1 TRBV7-3 TGTGCCAGCAGCTCGGGACAGGTCTACGAGCAGTACTTC CASSSGQVYEQYF
TRBJ2-1 NA TRBD2 TRBV4-1 TGCGCCAGCAGCCAGGTAGCGGGAGCCTACAATGAGCAGTTCTTC CASSQVAGAYNEQFF
TRBJ2-7 NA NA TRBV18 TGTGCCAGCTCACCTGACGGGACCTACGAGCAGTACTTC CASSPDGTYEQYF
TRBJ1-2 NA NA TRBV6-6 TGTGCCAGCAGTTACTCCGGGACAACGAACGGCTACACCTTC CASSYSGTTNGYTF
TRBJ2-7 NA TRBD2 TRBV7-3 TGTGCCAGCAGCTTAAGCGCGGGAGTGGGCTACGAGCAGTACTTC CASSLSAGVGYEQYF
TRBJ2-5 NA NA TRBV5-4 TGTGCCAGCAGCTTCCCCGACGGAGCGTCCGGGGACCAGTACTTC CASSFPDGASGDQYF
TRBJ2-1 NA TRBD2 TRBV5-1 TGCGCCAGCAGCTTAACTAGCGTCTACAATGAGCAGTTCTTC CASSLTSVYNEQFF
TRBJ2-2 once NA TRBV6-5 TGTGCCAGCAGAAAGGAGCTGTTTTTT CASRKELFF
TRBJ2-2 NA NA TRBV11-3 TGTGCCAGCAGCTTCGTGGTGGAGGGCGGGGAGCTGTTTTTT CASSFVVEGGELFF
TRBJ1-1 few NA TRBV7-2 TGTGCCAGCAGCTTAAGGCGGCGAGACACTGAAGCTTTCTTT CASSLRRRDTEAFF
TRBJ1-2 NA TRBD1 TRBV6-6 TGTGCCAGCATTAAAGACAGGGCGGACGGCTACACCTTC CASIKDRADGYTF
TRBJ2-7 NA TRBD1 TRBV5-1 TGCGCCAGCAGCTTGGGACAGGGCGCCTACGAGCAGTACTTC CASSLGQGAYEQYF
TRBJ2-1 NA NA TRBV4-3 TGCGCCAGCAGCCAAGGCCTGGTCAGAGGGTCTTACAATGAGCAGTTCTTC CASSQGLVRGSYNEQFF
TRBJ1-4 NA NA TRBV6-5 TGTGCCAGCAGTTACTCCTGGGCTGCGGCTAATGAAAAACTGTTTTTT CASSYSWAAANEKLFF
TRBJ2-5 NA TRBD1 TRBV7-8 TGTGCCAGCAGCTTACTTAAACCGGACAGGGGTGGCGAGACCCAGTACTTC CASSLLKPDRGGETQYF
TRBJ1-4 NA NA TRBV11-2 TGTGCCAGCAGCTTAGCCCGGGACGCCACAACTAATGAAAAACTGTTTTTT CASSLARDATTNEKLFF
TRBJ1-2 NA NA TRBV23-1 TGCGCCAGCAGTCAATCGCGAGGCCCGGACACCTTC CASSQSRGPDTF
TRBJ2-5 NA NA TRBV5-5 TGTGCCAGCAGAGACACCCTAGACCGAGAAGCAAGAGGGACCCAGTACTTC CASRDTLDREARGTQYF
TRBJ1-3 NA NA TRBV7-2 TGTGCCAGCAGCTTAGCGTTTGGAAACACCATATATTTT CASSLAFGNTIYF
TRBJ2-3 once TRBD2 TRBV27 TGTGCCAGCAGTTTACGGCGACTAGCGGGGGGGTTTAGCACAGATACGCAGTATTTT CASSLRRLAGGFSTDTQYF
TRBJ2-7 once TRBD1 TRBV9 TGTGCCAGCAGCCCGCACAGGGGGTCCAGGGCGGGCTACGAGCAGTACTTC CASSPHRGSRAGYEQYF
TRBJ2-7 NA NA TRBV6-7 TGTGCCAGCACCCCAGAAACCGGGCCCTCAATCTACGAGCAGTACTTC CASTPETGPSIYEQYF
TRBJ2-5 NA NA TRBV18 TGTGCCACCTCAGCGCGGATTCCCCCAGAGACCCAGTACTTC CATSARIPPETQYF
TRBJ2-3 NA TRBD2 TRBV2 TGTGCCAGCAGAGGGACTAGCGGGAGGTCAGATACGCAGTATTTT CASRGTSGRSDTQYF
TRBJ1-3 once NA TRBV9 TGTGCCAGCAGCGAGTACGGGGTCTCTGGAAACACCATATATTTT CASSEYGVSGNTIYF
TRBJ2-3 NA NA TRBV14 TGTGCCAGCAGCCAATCCGGGGTCCACACAGATACGCAGTATTTT CASSQSGVHTDTQYF
TRBJ2-7 NA TRBD1 TRBV6-5 TGTGCCAGCAGTTACTCGAGCCAGGGGGCGTACTACGAGCAGTACTTC CASSYSSQGAYYEQYF
TRBJ2-1 NA TRBD2 TRBV27 TGTGCCAGCAGTTCAGGACTAGCGGGAGCGGGTGAGCAGTTCTTC CASSSGLAGAGEQFF
TRBJ2-5 NA TRBD2 TRBV7-9 TGTGCCAGCAGCTTAGGCAGCGGGGGGGCCGGAGAGACCCAGTACTTC CASSLGSGGAGETQYF
TRBJ1-2 once NA TRBV5-8 TGTGCCAGCAGCCTTTCCAGGGGTGGCTACACCTTC CASSLSRGGYTF
TRBJ1-2 NA NA TRBV14 TGTGCCAGCAGCCAAGAGGGTCACAGCAGCTATGGCTACACCTTC CASSQEGHSSYGYTF
TRBJ1-4 NA TRBD1 TRBV5-1 TGCGCCAGCAGCTTTCAGGGGGCAAGGGAAAAACTGTTTTTT CASSFQGAREKLFF
TRBJ2-7 once NA TRBV6-1 TGTGCCAGCAGAATCGACAGCAGTGACGAGCAGTACTTC CASRIDSSDEQYF
TRBJ1-5 NA NA TRBV5-1 TGCGCCAGCAGCTTGGTTGGGGATAGCAATCAGCCCCAGCATTTT CASSLVGDSNQPQHF
TRBJ2-1 NA NA TRBV7-2 TGTGCCAGCAGCAACGACAGGCGGAACTACAATGAGCAGTTCTTC CASSNDRRNYNEQFF
TRBJ2-7 once NA TRBV5-1 TGCGCCAGCAGCTTGGGGGCAGGGATAAACGAGCAGTACTTC CASSLGAGINEQYF